The rows below give T cell receptor beta chains drawn from one sample of a study of shared clonotypes between healthy human individuals. The method was immunoSEQ multiplex PCR; TCRdb's version includes in-frame clones alone and lacks a portion of them. Found here are 2 million or so clones, roughly 95% of them singletons; the top ten hold 0.85% to 1.2%. The sequenced sample consisted of naive CD8+ T cells sorted from blood. Every receptor here comes from a man aged 18 to 29 in good health. Both conserved end residues are trimmed from each CDR3. D genes are given only for firm matches.

D: NA; J: TRBJ1-4; V: TRBV9; CDR3: ASSVNTGNEKLF
D: NA; J: TRBJ2-7; V: TRBV29-1; CDR3: SAQGGSSYEQY
D: TRBD2; J: TRBJ2-2; V: TRBV7-9; CDR3: ASSLGLAGTYTGELF
D: NA; J: TRBJ1-3; V: TRBV5-6; CDR3: ASSFLNRVVLGNTIY
D: TRBD2; J: TRBJ2-5; V: TRBV5-1; CDR3: ASSLGWDFRASGRETQY
D: TRBD2; J: TRBJ2-6; V: TRBV11-2; CDR3: ASSLSLVAGNSGANVLT
D: TRBD2; J: TRBJ2-2; V: TRBV27; CDR3: ASAWAGALVTGELF
D: NA; J: TRBJ2-1; V: TRBV19; CDR3: ASSIGTKGPGSSYNEQF
D: TRBD1; J: TRBJ1-1; V: TRBV9; CDR3: ASSSQGGNTEAF
D: TRBD1; J: TRBJ1-2; V: TRBV27; CDR3: ASSLLGTGGPYGYT
D: NA; J: TRBJ2-7; V: TRBV5-1; CDR3: ASSLEPAGSSYEQY
D: TRBD1; J: TRBJ2-7; V: TRBV13; CDR3: ASSNTGDEQY
D: NA; J: TRBJ1-5; V: TRBV6-5; CDR3: AAVELSNQPQH
D: NA; J: TRBJ2-5; V: TRBV5-4; CDR3: ASSLFGAGTQY
D: NA; J: TRBJ1-1; V: TRBV19; CDR3: ASSPLGWEAF
D: NA; J: TRBJ1-1; V: TRBV30; CDR3: AWNSIGKTGGTEAF
D: TRBD1; J: TRBJ1-6; V: TRBV6-4; CDR3: ASSTTGDNSPLH
D: NA; J: TRBJ2-7; V: TRBV10-3; CDR3: ATNTDRGEQY
D: NA; J: TRBJ2-1; V: TRBV7-9; CDR3: ASSLAGGSLNWNYNEQF
D: NA; J: TRBJ1-5; V: TRBV10-2; CDR3: ASSETAPWGPQH
D: NA; J: TRBJ1-5; V: TRBV28; CDR3: ASSTRTGVKPQH
D: NA; J: TRBJ1-2; V: TRBV27; CDR3: ASSFGGQNGYT
D: NA; J: TRBJ2-2; V: TRBV7-9; CDR3: ASSLPGLQFSTGELF
D: TRBD1; J: TRBJ2-7; V: TRBV27; CDR3: ASSSGQVSYEQY
D: TRBD2; J: TRBJ2-7; V: TRBV10-2; CDR3: ASSVGGGFYEQY
D: NA; J: TRBJ2-7; V: TRBV6-5; CDR3: ASSYGRAHEQY
D: NA; J: TRBJ2-1; V: TRBV28; CDR3: ASSFGVQPYNEQF
D: NA; J: TRBJ2-1; V: TRBV1; CDR3: TRPGHLLAGFYNEQF
D: TRBD1; J: TRBJ2-1; V: TRBV9; CDR3: ASSPGGDEQF
D: NA; J: TRBJ1-1; V: TRBV28; CDR3: ASGAGVNTEAF
D: NA; J: TRBJ2-3; V: TRBV11-2; CDR3: ASSLDLADTQY
D: NA; J: TRBJ1-1; V: TRBV6-5; CDR3: ASSQGYTEAF
D: NA; J: TRBJ1-5; V: TRBV5-4; CDR3: ASSLEVGSPQH
D: NA; J: TRBJ2-5; V: TRBV21-1; CDR3: ASSSWGWQQEMGTQY
D: NA; J: TRBJ1-1; V: TRBV28; CDR3: ASTGRGISEAF
D: NA; J: TRBJ1-1; V: TRBV6-5; CDR3: ASSYSSWGTNTEAF
D: NA; J: TRBJ2-7; V: TRBV7-9; CDR3: ASSWGGTENLRGQY
D: NA; J: TRBJ1-1; V: TRBV5-6; CDR3: ASSLPGNTEAF
D: NA; J: TRBJ1-4; V: TRBV30; CDR3: AWSGWDLEGGEKLF
D: NA; J: TRBJ2-1; V: TRBV7-9; CDR3: ASSFSTGNEQF
D: NA; J: TRBJ2-1; V: TRBV6-5; CDR3: ASRLYNEQF
D: TRBD1; J: TRBJ2-1; V: TRBV29-1; CDR3: SVLGQDRHNEQF
D: NA; J: TRBJ2-2; V: TRBV2; CDR3: ASSEMEGVPTGELF
D: NA; J: TRBJ2-1; V: TRBV10-3; CDR3: AISESKGNEQF
D: NA; J: TRBJ2-5; V: TRBV9; CDR3: ASSEEGEGETQY
D: NA; J: TRBJ2-5; V: TRBV7-6; CDR3: ASSLLVKTQY
D: NA; J: TRBJ2-7; V: TRBV5-8; CDR3: ASSLETGTAEQY
D: NA; J: TRBJ2-5; V: TRBV27; CDR3: ASSLGKSRRGFQETQY
D: TRBD1; J: TRBJ2-7; V: TRBV7-8; CDR3: ASSRTGAYEQY
D: NA; J: TRBJ1-5; V: TRBV4-1; CDR3: ASSPSTNQPQH
D: NA; J: TRBJ2-1; V: TRBV5-6; CDR3: ASSLDSYSYNEQF
D: NA; J: TRBJ2-7; V: TRBV10-3; CDR3: AISKTDSYEQY
D: NA; J: TRBJ2-2; V: TRBV11-2; CDR3: ASSSPVGLTTGELF
D: TRBD1; J: TRBJ2-7; V: TRBV10-3; CDR3: AISEVEGPGQGYWGQY
D: TRBD2; J: TRBJ2-7; V: TRBV4-2; CDR3: ASSQGAGGEQY
D: TRBD2; J: TRBJ2-1; V: TRBV27; CDR3: ASRFTGTSGNLWFNEQF